This T cell receptor beta chain originates from a study of cytomegalovirus exposure and HLA in healthy donors. From germline, CDR1 is SGDLS and CDR2 YYNGEE. V dropped 0 bases and J dropped 7 bases, with 7 bases sitting between them. The CDR3 extends over 12 amino acids. With 60 Vbeta and 13 Jbeta primers, the PCR was carried out. Clones were read by immunoSEQ multiplex PCR, and TCRdb kept only the in-frame ones, dropping some. The sample records approximately 190,000 clones, around 87% being singletons. The origin of this receptor is a man aged 25-45 years in good health and CMV-seronegative. Sequenced material: PBMCs. The rearrangement links TRBV9 to TRBJ1-1; no reliable D call. The CDR3, as DNA: TGTGCCAGCAGCGTAGTTTCAGTTGAAGCTTTCTTT. Translating gives CASSVVSVEAFF.